This T cell receptor (beta chain) was captured in a study of T-cell memory formation after mild COVID-19. Using its own MiXCR run on the 5' RACE reads, TCRdb lists one record per CDR3 protein. The sample lists roughly 310,000 distinct CDR3 sequences, approximately 15% seen once, with 20% to 25% in the top ten. Trimming removed 4 bases from V and 2 bases from J, with 15 bases in between. Germline V CDR1 and CDR2: ENHRY, SYGVKD. The CDR3 length is 15 residues. Sequencing was done on a sample of PBMCs or a T cell subset sorted from them (not recorded which). This clonotype was obtained from a man younger than 35 who had mild COVID-19 (a few samples of this study predate the infection). Cell type and time point are not known. The V and J genes are TRBV10-3 and TRBJ2-7, with D perhaps matching TRBD2 (5 bases). Written as DNA, the CDR3 is TGTGCCATCAGTGGGGGAGACATATCCGCCTACGAGCAGTACTTC. This translates into CAISGGDISAYEQYF.